The 19 T cell receptor beta chains below were found in one sample sequenced in a study of CD8 T cells in ankylosing spondylitis. A single record per CDR3 protein comes from TCRdb applying MiXCR to the 5' RACE reads. The sample lists a few hundred thousand distinct CDR3 sequences; over 15% were seen once. Study findings and constraints: There was a TCR beta motif, made of several highly homologous variants, that appeared characteristic of ankylosing spondylitis blood.

These TCRs are of unknown antigen specificity. Sequences were obtained from blood, either unsorted or a sorted T cell fraction (not recorded which). These TCRs come from a male donor with ankylosing spondylitis.

This chain joins TRBV12-3 or TRBV12-4 and TRBJ2-4, with D perhaps matching TRBD2 (5 bases). This CDR3 has 15 residues. Trimming stripped 5 bases from V and 0 bases from J, with 11 bases between. CDR3 coding DNA: TGTGCCAGCAGTACCCCCGGGATAGCCAAAAACATTCAGTACTTC. This encodes CASSTPGIAKNIQYF.

The sample holds a few counts of this clonotype. The rearrangement links TRBV7-9 to TRBJ2-3; no firm D call. The CDR3 extends over 13 amino acids. Trimming left V 10 bases short and J 3 bases short, with 14 bases between. Germline CDR1 and CDR2: SEHNR and FQNEAQ (reference sequence). DNA for the CDR3: TGTGCCACCGCCCCCCGGGTGACAGATACGCAGTATTTT. It codes for CATAPRVTDTQYF.

V and J are TRBV10-3 and TRBJ2-3; 10 nucleotides align to TRBD2. The CDR3 loop spans 13 amino acids. Germline values: CDR1 ENHRY, CDR2 SYGVKD. V lost 11 bases, J lost 5 bases, and 7 bases stayed unmatched. CDR3 bases: TGTGCCTCCACTTGGACTAGCGGAGATACGCAGTATTTT. This encodes CASTWTSGDTQYF.

This clonotype was detected only a few times. The CDR3 DNA is TGCGCCAGCGGTGTAGGGGGGTCAGATACGCAGTATTTT. Protein product: CASGVGGSDTQYF. The chain links TRBV10-1 to TRBJ2-3; D tentatively fits TRBD1 or TRBD2 (6 bases each). V was cut by 8 bases and J by 4 bases, with 13 bases left in between. This CDR3 contains 13 residues. CDR1 is WNHNN, CDR2 SYGVQD, per germline (reference sequence).

The chain employs TRBV28 and TRBJ2-7, with 7 bases lining up with TRBD1. The CDR3 is 17 residues long. Germline assignment: CDR1 MDHEN and CDR2 SYDVKM. Trimming at V came to 3 bases and at J to 0 bases, leaving 11 bases not matched to a gene. The CDR3 DNA is TGTGCCAGCAGTTTCGCTCTTGGGACAGCTAGCTCCTACGAGCAGTACTTC. Protein product: CASSFALGTASSYEQYF.

Only a few counts were recorded for this clonotype. This chain joins TRBV5-6 and TRBJ2-7; 7 positions agree with TRBD1. The V and J ends lost 0 bases and 0 bases, in that order; junction bases with no gene match: 6. CDR1 and CDR2 from the germline V gene are SGHDT and YYEEEE. This CDR3 contains 16 residues. CDR3 in amino acids: CASSLGFRDSSYEQYF. The CDR3 nucleotides read TGTGCCAGCAGCTTGGGGTTCCGGGACAGCTCCTACGAGCAGTACTTC.

This clonotype has a count of ten or more. J is TRBJ1-1 and V is TRBV29-1; D gene ambiguous. This CDR3 spans 12 amino acids. V lost 4 bases and J 7 bases, leaving 13 bases between the germline ends. Germline V CDR1 and CDR2: SQVTM, ANQGSEA. CDR3 in amino acids: CSVGWPTDEAFF. DNA for the CDR3: TGCAGCGTTGGATGGCCGACGGATGAAGCTTTCTTT. The variable domain in full, with the rest retrieved from reference TRBV29-1 and TRBJ1-1, is SAVISQKPSRDICQRGTSLTIQCQVDSQVTMMFWYRQQPGQSLTLIATANQGSEATYESGFVIDKFPISRPNLTFSTLTVSNMSPEDSSIYLCSVGWPTDEAFFGQGTRLTVV.

The chain links TRBV29-1 to TRBJ1-2; D ambiguous. Germline-derived CDR1 and CDR2 are SQVTM and ANQGSEA. The CDR3 spans 13 residues. V was clipped by 5 bases and J by 2 bases, with 12 bases between them. CDR3 nucleotides: TGCAGCGTTCACCGCGGGCAGAACTATGGCTACACCTTC. It is translated as CSVHRGQNYGYTF.

The gene calls are TRBV5-6 and TRBJ2-1, with 7 bases matching TRBD2. The CDR3 loop spans 16 amino acids. Per germline, CDR1 SGHDT and CDR2 YYEEEE. J gave up 3 bases and V 0 bases, and 6 bases lay outside the gene matches. This CDR3 is CASSLEIAGDYNEQFF. CDR3 nucleotides: TGTGCCAGCAGCTTGGAGATAGCGGGCGACTACAATGAGCAGTTCTTC.

The J gene is TRBJ2-3, the V gene TRBV14; D is unresolved. There are 15 residues in the CDR3. From germline, CDR1 is SGHDN and CDR2 FVKESK. V dropped 2 bases and J dropped 5 bases, with 14 bases sitting between them. The CDR3 sequence: CASSQLGPLGDTQYF. CDR3 DNA sequence: TGTGCCAGCAGCCAACTTGGCCCCCTGGGAGATACGCAGTATTTT. Full variable domain (missing parts from reference TRBV14 and TRBJ2-3): EAGVTQFPSHSVIEKGQTVTLRCDPISGHDNLYWYRRVMGKEIKFLLHFVKESKQDESGMPNNRFLAERTGGTYSTLKVQPAELEDSGVYFCASSQLGPLGDTQYFGPGTRLTVL.

This clonotype appeared many times. The J gene is TRBJ2-4, the V gene TRBV20-1; D is possibly TRBD2 (6 bases). This CDR3 has 15 amino acids. Deletions cut 3 bases from V and 6 bases from J, with 18 bases between. Germline assignment: CDR1 DFQATT and CDR2 SNEGSKA (reference sequence). The CDR3 DNA is TGCAGTGCTAGTTCTACGGGAGTCGGCGGAAACATTCAGTACTTC. It is translated as CSASSTGVGGNIQYF.

The rearrangement joins TRBV2 to TRBJ2-5, with D tentatively TRBD1 (5 bases). Deletions cut 4 bases from V and 2 bases from J, with 8 bases between. Per the germline V gene, CDR1 is SNHLY and CDR2 is FYNNEI. This CDR3 contains 13 residues. The CDR3 coding sequence is TGTGCCAGCAGTGGTAACAGGCAAGAGACCCAGTACTTC. Translated, it gives CASSGNRQETQYF.

There are a few counts of this clonotype. The V and J genes are TRBV7-8 and TRBJ1-2, with D unresolved. CDR1 and CDR2 (germline): SGHVS, FQNEAQ. This CDR3 spans 14 amino acids. V lost 5 bases and J 2 bases, leaving 12 bases between the germline ends. CDR3 protein: CASSPREVNYGYTF. The CDR3 DNA reads as TGTGCCAGCAGCCCTCGGGAGGTAAACTATGGCTACACCTTC.

The chain uses TRBV12-3 or TRBV12-4 and TRBJ2-7; D may be TRBD1 (5 bases). This CDR3 has 12 residues. Trimming cost V 6 bases and J 2 bases, with 8 bases left between them. The CDR3 region has the DNA TGTGCCAGCAGCCGACAGACCTACGAGCAGTACTTC. Translation: CASSRQTYEQYF.

This clonotype showed up just a few times. The chain employs TRBV21-1 and TRBJ2-7. TRBV21-1 is labeled a pseudogene. The CDR3 spans 19 residues. CDR3 DNA: TGTGCCAGCAGCAAAACCCACCAGAAGGTCTGCGGGGGGCTCTACGAGCAGTACTTC. Translating it yields CASSKTHQKVCGGLYEQYF.

This clonotype was seen only a few times. The chain carries TRBV12-3 or TRBV12-4 and TRBJ1-4; D remains unclear. Trimming left V 3 bases short and J 7 bases short, with 12 bases between. The CDR3 is made up of 14 amino acids. DNA of the CDR3: TGTGCCAGCAGTTTCGGCCCCCGAGGTGAAAAACTGTTTTTT. Its translation is CASSFGPRGEKLFF.

This clonotype was found a few times. The J gene is TRBJ1-1, the V gene TRBV5-6, with D uncertain. This CDR3 has 14 residues. The germline V gene has CDR1 SGHDT and CDR2 YYEEEE. The germline V and J ends were trimmed by 0 bases and 8 bases, with 14 bases remaining between them. CDR3 coding DNA: TGTGCCAGCAGCTTGGGTCAGTTTGGTGGGGAAGCTTTCTTT. This sequence encodes CASSLGQFGGEAFF. Looking up the rest from reference TRBV5-6 and TRBJ1-1 gives the full variable domain: DAGVTQSPTHLIKTRGQQVTLRCSPKSGHDTVSWYQQALGQGPQFIFQYYEEEERQRGNFPDRFSGHQFPNYSSELNVNALLLGDSALYLCASSLGQFGGEAFFGQGTRLTVV.

The gene calls are TRBV4-3 and TRBJ2-3; D possibly corresponds to TRBD2 (6 bases). The V end lost 0 bases, the J end lost 1 base, and 8 bases lay between the germline ends. CDR1 is LGHNA and CDR2 is YSLEER in the germline V gene. The CDR3 length is 15 residues. CDR3 nucleotide sequence: TGCGCCAGCAGCCAAGATGGCGGGGGCACAGATACGCAGTATTTT. It codes for CASSQDGGGTDTQYF.

This clonotype showed up just a few times. The chain uses TRBV10-3 and TRBJ2-1; D remains unclear. The V gene lost 4 bases and the J gene lost 5 bases, with 3 bases spanning the gap. The length of the CDR3 is 11 residues. Germline loops: CDR1 ENHRY, CDR2 SYGVKD. Written as DNA, the CDR3 is TGTGCCATCAGTGCAGACAATGAGCAGTTCTTC. Its protein is CAISADNEQFF.